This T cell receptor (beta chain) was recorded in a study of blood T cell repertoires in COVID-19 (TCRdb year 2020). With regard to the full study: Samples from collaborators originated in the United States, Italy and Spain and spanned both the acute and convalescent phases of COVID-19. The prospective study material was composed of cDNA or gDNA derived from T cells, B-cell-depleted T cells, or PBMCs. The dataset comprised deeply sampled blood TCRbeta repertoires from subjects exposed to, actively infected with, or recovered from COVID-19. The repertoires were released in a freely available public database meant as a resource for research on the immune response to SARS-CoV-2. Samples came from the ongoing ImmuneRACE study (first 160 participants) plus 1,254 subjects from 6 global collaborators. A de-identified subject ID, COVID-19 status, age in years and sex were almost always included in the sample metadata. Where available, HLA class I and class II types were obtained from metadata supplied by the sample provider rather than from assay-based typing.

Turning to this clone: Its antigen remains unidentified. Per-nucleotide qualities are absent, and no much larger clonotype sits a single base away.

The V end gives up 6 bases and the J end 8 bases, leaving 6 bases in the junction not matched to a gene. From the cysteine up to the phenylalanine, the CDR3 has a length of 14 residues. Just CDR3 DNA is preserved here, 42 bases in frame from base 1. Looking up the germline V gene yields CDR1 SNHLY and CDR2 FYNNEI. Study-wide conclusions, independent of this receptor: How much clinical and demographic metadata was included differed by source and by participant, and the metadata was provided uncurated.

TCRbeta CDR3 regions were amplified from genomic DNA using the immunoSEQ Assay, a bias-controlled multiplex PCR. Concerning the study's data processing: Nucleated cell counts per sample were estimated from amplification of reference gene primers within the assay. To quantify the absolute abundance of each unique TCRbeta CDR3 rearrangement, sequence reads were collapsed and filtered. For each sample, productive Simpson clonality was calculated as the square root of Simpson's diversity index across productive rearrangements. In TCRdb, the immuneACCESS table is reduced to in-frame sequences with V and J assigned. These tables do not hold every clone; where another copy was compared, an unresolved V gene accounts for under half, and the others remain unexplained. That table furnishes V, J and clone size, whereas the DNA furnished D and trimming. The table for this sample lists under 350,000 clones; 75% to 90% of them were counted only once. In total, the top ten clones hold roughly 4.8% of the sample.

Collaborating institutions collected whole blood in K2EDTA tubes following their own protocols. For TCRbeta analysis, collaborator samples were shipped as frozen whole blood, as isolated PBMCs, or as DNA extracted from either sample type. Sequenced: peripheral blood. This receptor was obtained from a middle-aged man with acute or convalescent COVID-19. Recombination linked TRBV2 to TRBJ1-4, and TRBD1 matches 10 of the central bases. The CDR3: CASSEDRGAEKLFF. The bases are TGTGCCAGCAGCGAGGACAGGGGGGCCGAAAAACTGTTTTTT.